This TCR beta chain is drawn from a study of blood T cell repertoires in COVID-19 (dated by TCRdb to 2020 to 2022). Turning to the overall study: The collaborator samples originated in the United States, Italy and Spain and spanned the acute and convalescent phases of COVID-19. The material from the prospective study consisted of cDNA or gDNA derived from T cells, B-cell-depleted T cells, or PBMCs. Deeply sampled blood TCRbeta repertoires from subjects exposed to, actively infected with, or recovered from COVID-19 were included in the dataset. The repertoires were released in a freely available public database intended as a resource for research on the immune response to SARS-CoV-2. The samples were drawn from the first 160 participants of the ongoing ImmuneRACE study and from 1,254 subjects provided by 6 global collaborators. Nearly every sample came with metadata listing a de-identified subject ID, COVID-19 status, age in years and sex. Where available, HLA class I and class II types were obtained from metadata supplied by the sample provider rather than from assay-based typing.

With regard to this clone: This receptor's antigen is unknown. No much larger clonotype is one base removed from it; base qualities were not supplied.

Participants in the prospective study were enrolled through a virtual design, were aged about 18 to 90 years, and lived in under 25 United States geographic areas. Cohort assignment in the prospective study relied on participant-reported clinical history from a screening survey and a study questionnaire. For ImmuneRACE Cohort 3, a participant was defined as recovered based on two consecutive negative NP/OP PCR tests, clearance by a healthcare professional, or resolution of symptoms. Mobile phlebotomists in the prospective study collected whole blood, serum and a nasopharyngeal or oropharyngeal swab from every participant. Additional blood draws and questionnaires over an approximately two-month period could optionally be provided by prospective study participants. Before DNA extraction, blood samples from the prospective study were shipped at room temperature or frozen. The immunoSEQ Assay, a bias-controlled multiplex PCR, was used to amplify TCRbeta CDR3 regions from genomic DNA. The study's processing was this. The number of nucleated cells in each sample was estimated by amplification of reference gene primers within the assay. To quantify the absolute abundance of each unique TCRbeta CDR3 rearrangement, sequence reads were collapsed and filtered. For each sample, productive Simpson clonality was calculated by taking the square root of Simpson's diversity index across productive rearrangements. The clones in this table, taken by TCRdb from immuneACCESS, are in-frame only. Not every clone is retained; where verified, under half of the shortfall comes from an unresolved V gene, and the cause of the rest is unknown. V, J and clone size were drawn from that table, and D and trimming were deduced from the DNA. The sample records 250,000 or so clones, around 87% of which are singletons. The biggest ten clones account for 1.5% to 2% of the sample.

Reading from cysteine to phenylalanine, the CDR3 counts 14 amino acids. CDR3 DNA is the only sequence kept; it has 42 bases, read in frame from the first base. V is shortened by 3 bases, J by 2 bases, and the region joining them spans 10 bases. Taken from the germline V gene (reference sequence), the CDR1 and CDR2 loops are SEHNR and FQNEAQ. The full study reports these points: Clinical and demographic metadata were provided uncurated, with the amount varying by source and participant.

The sequence derives from a woman between 50 and 59 years old who had recovered from COVID-19. Sequenced sample: PBMCs or T cells enriched from blood (not recorded which). The chain was built from TRBV7-9 and TRBJ1-2; TRBD1 is a possible D gene, resting on 6 matching bases. The CDR3 has the sequence CASSLAGVNYGYTF. The bases read TGTGCCAGCAGCTTGGCAGGGGTCAACTATGGCTACACCTTC.